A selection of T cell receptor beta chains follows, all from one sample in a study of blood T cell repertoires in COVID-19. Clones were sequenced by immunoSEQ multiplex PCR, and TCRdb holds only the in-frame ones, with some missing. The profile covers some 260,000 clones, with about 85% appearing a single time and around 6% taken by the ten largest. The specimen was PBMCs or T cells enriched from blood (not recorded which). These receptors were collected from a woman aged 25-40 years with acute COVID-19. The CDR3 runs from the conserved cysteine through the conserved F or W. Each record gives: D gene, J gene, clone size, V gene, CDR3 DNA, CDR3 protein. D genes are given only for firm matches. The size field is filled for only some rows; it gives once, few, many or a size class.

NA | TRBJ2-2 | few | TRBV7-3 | TGTGCCAGCAGCTCGGGGGGCGGAACCGGGGAGCTGTTTTTT | CASSSGGGTGELFF
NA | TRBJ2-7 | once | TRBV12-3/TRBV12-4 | TGTGCCAGCAGTGCCGCCGGGACCTACGAGCAGTACTTC | CASSAAGTYEQYF
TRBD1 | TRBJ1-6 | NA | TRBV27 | TGTGCCAGCAGTCAACTACCTGCCCGACAGGGAAGGACCTATAATTCACCCCTCCACTTT | CASSQLPARQGRTYNSPLHF
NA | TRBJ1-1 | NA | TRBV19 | TGTGCCAGTAGCCTGACAGCAAACGTGAACACTGAAGCTTTCTTT | CASSLTANVNTEAFF
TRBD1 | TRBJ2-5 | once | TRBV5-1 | TGCGCCAGCCGCTCCGGGACAGGGGGCACAAACCAAGAGACCCAGTACTTC | CASRSGTGGTNQETQYF
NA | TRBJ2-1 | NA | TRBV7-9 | TGTGCCAGCAGCTTAGCGTCGGGTAGCGGCAATGAGCAGTTCTTC | CASSLASGSGNEQFF
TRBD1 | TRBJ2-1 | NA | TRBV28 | TGTGCCAGCAGTTCCAAAAGACAGGGGCCAATTCACAATGAGCAGTTCTTC | CASSSKRQGPIHNEQFF
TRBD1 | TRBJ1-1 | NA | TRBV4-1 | TGCGCCAGCAGCCAAGAGGAACAGGGGCGTATGAACACTGAAGCTTTCTTT | CASSQEEQGRMNTEAFF
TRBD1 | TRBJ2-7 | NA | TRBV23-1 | TGCGCCAGCAGTCAAAGGCAGGGGGCCCCCTACGAGCAGTACTTC | CASSQRQGAPYEQYF
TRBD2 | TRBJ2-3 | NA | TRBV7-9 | TGTGCCAGCAGCTCCGGGGGAGCTAGCGGGACCCGCACAGATACGCAGTATTTT | CASSSGGASGTRTDTQYF
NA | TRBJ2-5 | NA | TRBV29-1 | TGCAGCACGAGGTCCCTACAAGAGACCCAGTACTTC | CSTRSLQETQYF
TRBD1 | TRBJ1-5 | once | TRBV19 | TGTGCCAGTAGTACAAGGGACAGGGCCATTACTGGCAATCAGCCCCAGCATTTT | CASSTRDRAITGNQPQHF
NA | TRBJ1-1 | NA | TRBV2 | TGTGCCAGCAGTGTTGTGACCCCGCAGGGGCTCATGAACACTGAAGCTTTCTTT | CASSVVTPQGLMNTEAFF
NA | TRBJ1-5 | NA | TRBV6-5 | TGTGCCAGCAGAACCGGGTCTCTCCCGGATCAGCCCCAGCATTTT | CASRTGSLPDQPQHF
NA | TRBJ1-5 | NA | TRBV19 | TGTGCCAGTAGTAGACAGCTCAATCAGCCCCAGCATTTT | CASSRQLNQPQHF
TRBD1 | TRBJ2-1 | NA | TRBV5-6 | TGTGCCAGCAGCGCCCCGAGACAGGGGGTCAATGAGCAGTTCTTC | CASSAPRQGVNEQFF
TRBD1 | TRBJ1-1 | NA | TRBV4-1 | TGCGCCAGCAGCCAAGACCCACAGGGGGTGGGTCCCCTGAACACTGAAGCTTTCTTT | CASSQDPQGVGPLNTEAFF
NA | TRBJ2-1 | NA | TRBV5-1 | TGCGCCAGCAGCCTCGACTCGTACAATGAGCAGTTCTTC | CASSLDSYNEQFF
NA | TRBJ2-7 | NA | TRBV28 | TGTGCCAGCAGTCCCGGGGTGTATAGGACTGACGAGCAGTACTTC | CASSPGVYRTDEQYF
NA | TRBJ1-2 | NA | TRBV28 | TGTGCCAGCAGTAAAGGAGGGGATATCTATGGCTACACCTTC | CASSKGGDIYGYTF
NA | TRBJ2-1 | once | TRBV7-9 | TGTGCCAGCAGTGACCGGGTGGCACGACAGCCCCACAATGAGCAGTTCTTC | CASSDRVARQPHNEQFF
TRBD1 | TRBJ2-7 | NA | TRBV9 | TGTGCCAGCAGCCCCCGACAGGGGATCTACGAGCAGTACTTC | CASSPRQGIYEQYF
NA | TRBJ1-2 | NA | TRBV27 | TGTGCCAGCAGCCCAGACAGGAACTATGGCTACACCTTC | CASSPDRNYGYTF
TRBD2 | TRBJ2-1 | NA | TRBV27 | TGTGCCAGCAGGTCACTAGCGGGGGGCGCCGATGGATCATACAATGAGCAGTTCTTC | CASRSLAGGADGSYNEQFF
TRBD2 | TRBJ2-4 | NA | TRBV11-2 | TGTGCCAGCAGCAGCTTAGAGCAGCTAGCGGGAAACATTCAGTACTTC | CASSSLEQLAGNIQYF
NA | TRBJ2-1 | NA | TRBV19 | TGTGCCAGTAGTACAACAGGGTACGCTGAGCAGTTCTTC | CASSTTGYAEQFF
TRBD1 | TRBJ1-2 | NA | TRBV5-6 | TGTGCCAGCAGCTTGTTGGGACAGGAGGCCGCTCGGGGCTACACCTTC | CASSLLGQEAARGYTF
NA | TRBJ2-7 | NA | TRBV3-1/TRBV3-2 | TGTGCCAGCAGCCAAGCCGGGGCGGGGGAGCAGTACTTC | CASSQAGAGEQYF
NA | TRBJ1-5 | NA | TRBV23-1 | TGCGCCAGCAGTCAACGCAGGGAGGATGCGTATATGCGGTCATATAGCAATCAGCCCCAGCATTTT | CASSQRREDAYMRSYSNQPQHF
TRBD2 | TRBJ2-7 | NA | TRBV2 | TGTGCCAGCAGAGAGCGGGACCGTCAAAGCTACTACGAGCAGTACTTC | CASRERDRQSYYEQYF
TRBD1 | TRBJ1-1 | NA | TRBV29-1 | TGCAGCGTTACCAGGGGGCGCGGGAACACTGAAGCTTTCTTT | CSVTRGRGNTEAFF
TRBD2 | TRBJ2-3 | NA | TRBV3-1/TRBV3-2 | TGTGCCAGCAGCCAAGCGGCTAGCGGGGGAGCTACGCAGTATTTT | CASSQAASGGATQYF
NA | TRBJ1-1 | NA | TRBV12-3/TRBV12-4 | TGTGCCAGCAGTCGACTCCGGGACACTGAAGCTTTCTTT | CASSRLRDTEAFF
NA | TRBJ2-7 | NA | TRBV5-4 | TGTGCCAGCACCCCAGACAGGACCCTTTACGAGCAGTACTTC | CASTPDRTLYEQYF
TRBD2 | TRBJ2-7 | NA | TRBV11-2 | TGTGCCAGCAGCTTAGAGACTTGGACTAGCGGGAGTTACGAGCAGTACTTC | CASSLETWTSGSYEQYF
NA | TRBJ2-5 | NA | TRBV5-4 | TGTGCCAGCAGCAAAGACAGCGATCAAGAGACCCAGTACTTC | CASSKDSDQETQYF
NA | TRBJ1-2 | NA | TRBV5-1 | TGCGCCAGCAGCTTGGCTTCAGGGTCCTATGGCTACACCTTC | CASSLASGSYGYTF
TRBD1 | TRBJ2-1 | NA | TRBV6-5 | TGTGCCAGCAGTAAACAGGGGGTATACTACAATGAGCAGTTCTTC | CASSKQGVYYNEQFF
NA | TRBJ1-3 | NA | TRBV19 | TGTGCCAGTAGCAAAATCCAGGGGACTGGAAACACCATATATTTT | CASSKIQGTGNTIYF
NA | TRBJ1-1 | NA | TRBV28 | TGTGCCAGCAGAAACCCGGGACTTAATCCCCTAATGAACACTGAAGCTTTCTTT | CASRNPGLNPLMNTEAFF
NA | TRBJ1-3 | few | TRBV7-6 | TGTGCCAGCAGCGTCTCGAGGTCTTCCGGAAACACCATATATTTT | CASSVSRSSGNTIYF
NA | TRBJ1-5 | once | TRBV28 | TGTGCCAGCAGTTTCAGAGGGAAGCAGCCCCAGCATTTT | CASSFRGKQPQHF
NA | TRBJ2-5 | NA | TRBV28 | TGTGCCAGCAGTCCCGAGGCAGGAGGGCAAGAGACCCAGTACTTC | CASSPEAGGQETQYF
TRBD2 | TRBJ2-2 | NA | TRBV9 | TGTGCCAGCAGCATTAGCGGGGTCACCGGGGAGCTGTTTTTT | CASSISGVTGELFF
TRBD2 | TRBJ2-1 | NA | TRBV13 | TGTGCCAGCAGCTTGGCTGGGGGGGAGACCCGGTTCTTC | CASSLAGGETRFF
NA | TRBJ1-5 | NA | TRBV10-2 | TGCGCCAGCAGTGATCCGGGGGATCATCAGCCCCAGCATTTT | CASSDPGDHQPQHF
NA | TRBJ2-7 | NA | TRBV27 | TGTGCCAGCAGTACGGGACAGGGGTTAACTAGCGGGAGCTGGGCCTACGAGCAGTACTTC | CASSTGQGLTSGSWAYEQYF
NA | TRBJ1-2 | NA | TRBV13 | TGTGCCAGCAGCTTAACGAGGGGAGGCGGCTACACCTTC | CASSLTRGGGYTF
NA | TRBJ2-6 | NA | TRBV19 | TGTGCCAGTGGTCAGGATGGGGCCAACGTCCTGACTTTC | CASGQDGANVLTF
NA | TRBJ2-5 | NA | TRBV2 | TGTGCCAGCAGTGAAGAGGCAGGCTGGGGCGAGACCCAGTACTTC | CASSEEAGWGETQYF